This entry lists 10 T cell receptor beta chains sequenced from one sample in a study of blood T cells in healthy people across ages. A J-beta primer mix and a sample-barcoded 5' primer were used in a second PCR of roughly 7 to 12 cycles. MiXCR, run by TCRdb on the 5' RACE reads, gives a single entry per CDR3 protein. The table records under 700,000 distinct CDR3 sequences, approximately 25% of them present only once. The data were also submitted as part of a second study, on T cells of mothers and their children.

What was sequenced was blood. All receptors derive from a boy aged 5 to 17 in good health.

Many counts were recorded for this clonotype. The chain is built from TRBV7-2 and TRBJ2-7; 8 bases line up with TRBD2. The CDR3 is made up of 13 amino acids. The V gene end was trimmed by 6 bases and the J gene end by 4 bases; junction bases not matched to a gene: 5. The germline V gene has CDR1 SGHTA and CDR2 FQGNSA. The CDR3 loop reads CASSPRGGYEQYF. The CDR3 DNA reads as TGTGCCAGCAGTCCCCGGGGGGGTTACGAGCAGTACTTC.

The chain carries TRBV27 and TRBJ2-2; the match to TRBD2 covers 8 bases. This CDR3 spans 16 amino acids. Trimming took 1 base from V and 1 from J; bases not matched to a gene: 2. Germline CDR1 and CDR2: MNHEY and SMNVEV (reference sequence). The CDR3 loop reads CASSLWLAGNTGELFF. CDR3 DNA: TGTGCCAGCAGTTTATGGCTAGCGGGGAACACCGGGGAGCTGTTTTTT.

J is TRBJ1-3 and V is TRBV4-3, with D possibly TRBD1 on 5 matching bases. Germline lookup yields CDR1 LGHNA and CDR2 YSLEER. V lost 0 bases to trimming and J lost 0 bases, with 9 bases between them. The CDR3 extends over 16 amino acids. CDR3 DNA: TGCGCCAGCAGCCAAGAAGCCAGGGACTCTGGAAACACCATATATTTT. It codes for CASSQEARDSGNTIYF.

V and J are TRBV4-3 and TRBJ2-2; D possibly uses TRBD1 or TRBD2 (5 bases each). CDR3 length: 13 amino acids. Trimming stripped 0 bases from V and 13 bases from J, with 12 bases between. The V gene's germline CDR1 is LGHNA and CDR2 YSLEER. The CDR3 region is CASSQERGGLLFF. CDR3 sequence (DNA): TGCGCCAGCAGCCAAGAGAGGGGTGGGTTGCTGTTTTTT.

V gene TRBV20-1 combines with J gene TRBJ2-3; D unresolved. Germline-derived CDR1 and CDR2 are DFQATT and SNEGSKA (reference sequence). The CDR3 covers 12 residues. The V end was cut by 2 bases, the J end by 3 bases, with 6 bases between. DNA for the CDR3: TGCAGTGCTAGATGGATGACAGATACGCAGTATTTT. Translation gives CSARWMTDTQYF.

The rearrangement joins TRBV20-1 to TRBJ1-3; TRBD1 aligns across 7 bases. Germline CDR1 and CDR2: DFQATT and SNEGSKA (reference sequence). The CDR3 sequence is 13 residues long. The V and J ends lost 5 bases and 4 bases, in that order; junction bases with no gene match: 5. The DNA of the CDR3 is TGCAGTGCTCAAACAGGGGAGGGAAACACCATATATTTT. The encoded protein is CSAQTGEGNTIYF.

This clonotype turned up a few times. The chain couples TRBV4-2 to TRBJ1-5; TRBD1 is a possible D gene (5 bases). Trimming took off 0 bases at V and 4 bases at J, with 13 bases between the two ends. Germline V CDR1 and CDR2: LGHNA, YNFKEQ. The CDR3 runs to 16 residues. In DNA form, the CDR3 reads TGTGCCAGCAGCCAAGATCCCAGGGATGCAAATCAGCCCCAGCATTTT. It codes for CASSQDPRDANQPQHF.

This clonotype was seen more than once but under ten times. The V call is TRBV4-3, the J call TRBJ1-2; D remains ambiguous. CDR3 length: 13 amino acids. Looked up from germline, CDR1 is LGHNA and CDR2 is YSLEER. V was clipped by 1 base and J by 6 bases, with 9 bases between them. As DNA, the CDR3 is TGCGCCAGCAGCCAAGGGAGGGCCGATGGCTACACCTTC. It is translated as CASSQGRADGYTF.

The chain couples TRBV10-3 to TRBJ2-2; weak D call: TRBD2 (6 bases). Germline assignment: CDR1 ENHRY and CDR2 SYGVKD. This CDR3 region has 18 residues. Trimming cost V 2 bases and J 0 bases, with 16 bases left between them. The CDR3 reads CAISEPSGGRANTGELFF. In nucleotides, the CDR3 is TGTGCCATCAGTGAGCCCTCAGGAGGGAGAGCGAACACCGGGGAGCTGTTTTTT.

The genes are TRBV16 and TRBJ2-7; 10 nucleotides match TRBD1. CDR3 length: 15 residues. Losses at the gene ends were 0 bases for V and 7 bases for J; bases not matched to a gene: 6. Per germline, CDR1 KGHSY and CDR2 FQNENV. The DNA for the CDR3 is TGTGCCAGCAGCCAATCTGGGACAGGGGATGGGGAGCAGTACTTC. Its protein is CASSQSGTGDGEQYF.